One T cell receptor beta chain is described in this entry. Its antigen is unidentified. Measured with immunoSEQ multiplex PCR; TCRdb has only the in-frame clones, and not every one. Here the sample spans approximately 17,000 clones, 65% to 85% being singletons. The trim removed 5 bases at V and 9 bases at J, leaving 9 bases unmatched. Germline V gene data show CDR1 as MDHEN and CDR2 as SYDVKM. This CDR3 is 14 amino acids long. This sample is drawn from a study of tumor-infiltrating lymphocytes in localized non-small cell lung cancer. About the research overall: The cohort mixed smokers and never-smokers, several histologies, and some post-neoadjuvant-chemotherapy samples. Regarding the study as a whole: Tumors had more T cell infiltration than uninvolved lung, per TCRbeta sequencing and CD3 counts. TCR sequencing covered a subset of patients with enough tissue. No link was found between tumor T-cell fraction and recurrence-free survival.

The sequence was collected from a human donor with non-small cell lung cancer. Input material: lung tumor tissue. This chain joins TRBV28 and TRBJ2-2; TRBD1 matches 7 bases. The CDR3 protein is CASSHTTGSRELFF. The CDR3 DNA reads as TGTGCCAGCAGTCACACGACAGGGTCAAGGGAGCTGTTTTTT.